The entry below gives a single T cell receptor (beta chain) sequence along with its context. This sample is part of a study of blood T cell repertoires in COVID-19. Study in general: Material from acute and convalescent COVID-19 was sourced from the United States, Italy and Spain.

As processed by the authors: Reference gene primer amplification gave nucleated cell count estimates. The method was immunoSEQ multiplex PCR; TCRdb's version includes in-frame clones alone and lacks a portion of them. That table gives V, J and clone size, and the DNA gave D and trimming. The data contain some 40,000 clones, 70% to 90% of them singletons. Material for sequencing was peripheral blood. The sequence came from a man aged 70-80 years with acute or convalescent COVID-19.

The CDR3 region is CASYPTGHNSPLHF. CDR3 nucleotide sequence: TGTGCCAGCTACCCGACAGGGCATAATTCACCCCTCCACTTT. V gene TRBV6-6 combines with J gene TRBJ1-6; 7 bases fit TRBD1. Germline CDR1 is MNHNY and CDR2 is SVGAGI (reference sequence). Unmatched junction bases numbered 6, after V lost 8 bases and J lost 5 bases. The CDR3 runs 14 residues.